Presented here are 23 T cell receptor beta chains from one specimen sequenced in a study of blood T cells in healthy people across ages (dated by TCRdb to about 2015). Libraries came from 5' RACE. This sample was sequenced with an Illumina HiSeq 2500. A second about 7 to 11 cycle PCR used a sample-barcoded 5' primer and a J-beta primer mix. The raw public reads went through TCRdb reprocessing: fastp at Q25, MiXCR clone calling, in-frame beta chains kept. Rows matching on CDR3 protein sequence are summarized as one entry with the most common DNA and genes. The sample table holds about 800,000 distinct CDR3 sequences, of which approximately 25% were seen once. 3.7% of the sample is in the top ten clones. This sample also appeared in a second study, on T cells of mothers and their children.

The sample consisted of blood. The receptors come from a boy aged 5 to 17 in good health.

This clonotype was recorded a few times. The rearrangement uses TRBV5-5 and TRBJ2-1; D is ambiguous. Germline CDR1 is SGHKS and CDR2 is YYEKEE (reference sequence). The CDR3 has 13 amino acids. V shed 4 bases and J shed 5 bases, with 10 bases lying between them. The CDR3 DNA follows: TGTGCCAGCAGCCAATGGGCGAACAATGAGCAGTTCTTC. Translating gives CASSQWANNEQFF.

The chain has TRBV7-9 and TRBJ2-1, with D perhaps matching TRBD2 (5 bases). Trimming pared 1 base from V and 7 bases from J, leaving 14 bases between. The germline V gene encodes CDR1 SEHNR and CDR2 FQNEAQ (reference sequence). The CDR3 length is 15 residues. This chain's CDR3 is CASSLVSSLGNEQFF. CDR3 coding DNA: TGTGCCAGCAGCTTAGTATCTAGCTTGGGTAATGAGCAGTTCTTC.

The sample holds a few counts of this clonotype. The chain links TRBV7-2 to TRBJ2-7, with D perhaps matching TRBD1 or TRBD2 (6 bases each). In germline, CDR1 is SGHTA, CDR2 FQGNSA. This CDR3 is 16 amino acids long. V lost 6 bases and J lost 4, with 22 bases in between. The CDR3 sequence is CASRDVRGQAIYEQYF. The CDR3 nucleotides are TGTGCCAGCAGGGACGTGCGGGGACAAGCGATATACGAGCAGTACTTC. Filled out from reference TRBV7-2 and TRBJ2-7, the complete variable domain reads GAGVSQSPSNKVTEKGKDVELRCDPISGHTALYWYRQSLGQGLEFLIYFQGNSAPDKSGLPSDRFSAERTGGSVSTLTIQRTQQEDSAVYLCASRDVRGQAIYEQYFGPGTRLTVT.

This clonotype was recorded a few times. This chain uses TRBV4-2 with TRBJ1-1; D is undetermined. The CDR3 is made up of 13 amino acids. Germline CDR1 reads LGHNA; CDR2 reads YNFKEQ. V was pared by 3 bases and J by 5 bases, with 10 bases between. The CDR3 sequence is CASSHPLGTEAFF. The CDR3 DNA is TGTGCCAGCAGCCACCCCTTGGGAACTGAAGCTTTCTTT.

This clonotype was seen ten or more times. The chain has TRBV5-6 and TRBJ2-1, with D unresolved. The V end was cut by 0 bases, the J end by 9 bases, with 4 bases between. Per germline, CDR1 SGHDT and CDR2 YYEEEE. CDR3 size: 11 residues. The CDR3 region has the DNA TGTGCCAGCAGCTTGGGTCCTGAGCAGTTCTTC. It translates to CASSLGPEQFF.

This clonotype occurred a few times. V gene TRBV21-1 combines with J gene TRBJ2-1; the table gives TRBD1 as D, unverified against the DNA. TRBV21-1 constitutes a pseudogene. CDR3 size: 18 residues. In nucleotides, the CDR3 is TGTGCCAGCAGCAAAGTCACCGGACAGGTGAGCTCCTACAATGAGCAGTTCTTC. This encodes CASSKVTGQVSSYNEQFF.

About this clonotype: One junction end disagrees with the germline gene, perhaps due to a read error. The chain is built from TRBV2 and TRBJ1-2; maybe TRBD1 (5 bases). The V gene's germline CDR1 is SNHLY and CDR2 FYNNEI. This CDR3 has 12 residues. The CDR3 region has the DNA TGTGCCAGCAGTGTCCTGAGGGACGGCTCGAGCTTC. This sequence encodes CASSVLRDGSSF. Looking up the rest from reference TRBV2 and TRBJ1-2 gives the full variable domain: EPEVTQTPSHQVTQMGQEVILRCVPISNHLYFYWYRQILGQKVEFLVSFYNNEISEKSEIFDDQFSVERPDGSNFTLKIRSTKLEDSAMYFCASSVLRDGSSFGSGTRLTVV.

This sequence joins TRBV2 and TRBJ1-2; TRBD1 agrees at 7 bases. Germline CDR1 reads SNHLY; CDR2 reads FYNNEI. Trimming took 6 bases from V and 2 from J; bases not matched to a gene: 9. There are 15 residues in the CDR3. The CDR3 protein is CASREGQLQNYGYTF. CDR3 coding DNA: TGTGCCAGCAGAGAGGGACAGCTACAAAACTATGGCTACACCTTC.

The chain links TRBV7-9 to TRBJ2-5; the D is unclear. This CDR3 spans 15 amino acids. Germline V CDR1 and CDR2: SEHNR, FQNEAQ (reference sequence). With 6 bases removed from V and 1 base from J, the gap between germline ends came to 15 bases. CDR3 DNA sequence: TGTGCCAGCAGTACACCCCGGGCCGCCCAAGAGACCCAGTACTTC. Amino acid sequence: CASSTPRAAQETQYF.

The chain links TRBV18 to TRBJ2-4, with D maybe TRBD1 (5 bases). Trimming cost V 4 bases and J 2 bases, with 12 bases left between them. The V gene's germline CDR1 is KGHSH and CDR2 LQKENI. The length of the CDR3 is 15 residues. The CDR3 loop is CASSRRVPSKNIQYF. The CDR3 nucleotides are TGTGCCAGCTCACGCAGGGTTCCGTCCAAAAACATTCAGTACTTC.

This clonotype was counted only a few times. This chain joins TRBV12-3 or TRBV12-4 and TRBJ2-1, with 9 bases that match TRBD1. The trim removed 5 bases at V and 0 bases at J, leaving 2 bases unmatched. The CDR3 length is 15 residues. The CDR3 protein is CASSHRGPSYNEQFF. The CDR3 coding sequence is TGTGCCAGCAGTCACAGGGGGCCCTCCTACAATGAGCAGTTCTTC.

For the CDR3, the DNA is TGTGCCAGCAGTCCTCGGACAGGGGTGAACACCGGGGAGCTGTTTTTT. It translates to CASSPRTGVNTGELFF. The chain combines TRBV6-1 with TRBJ2-2, with 9 bases aligning to TRBD1. V shed 5 bases and J 1 base; nucleotides not matched to a gene: 5. Germline values: CDR1 MNHNS, CDR2 SASEGT. The CDR3 covers 16 residues.

Here the CDR3 DNA reads TGTGCCAGCAGCCCGGACGGGACGATCTGGAATTCACCCCTCCACTTT. Protein: CASSPDGTIWNSPLHF. V is TRBV5-5 and J is TRBJ1-6; the D gene is possibly TRBD1 (5 bases). The CDR3 consists of 16 residues. V was cut by 4 bases and J by 7 bases, with 18 bases left in between. Looked up from germline, CDR1 is SGHKS and CDR2 is YYEKEE (reference sequence).

This chain connects TRBV6-6 to TRBJ2-3; 8 bases align to TRBD2. The length of the CDR3 is 15 residues. The V and J ends lost 8 bases and 0 bases, in that order; junction bases with no gene match: 7. From germline, CDR1 is MNHNY and CDR2 SVGAGI (reference sequence). CDR3 loop: CASGSTSGSTDTQYF. In nucleotides, the CDR3 is TGTGCCAGCGGTTCCACTAGCGGAAGCACAGATACGCAGTATTTT.

V and J are TRBV10-3 and TRBJ2-7, with D possibly called TRBD1 or TRBD2 (5 bases each). CDR3 length: 17 residues. The V gene lost 7 bases and the J gene lost 4 bases, with 26 bases spanning the gap. Looked up from germline, CDR1 is ENHRY and CDR2 is SYGVKD. CDR3 in amino acids: CAITRGDGTLILYEQYF. DNA of the CDR3: TGTGCCATCACCCGTGGCGACGGGACCCTAATACTATACGAGCAGTACTTC.

This clonotype was seen only a few times. The chain employs TRBV7-7 and TRBJ2-1, with 11 bases aligning to TRBD2. The CDR3 length is 15 residues. The germline gives CDR1 SSHAT, CDR2 FNYEAQ (reference sequence). CDR3 sequence: CASGTSGSSYNEQFF. In nucleotides, the CDR3 is TGTGCTAGCGGGACTAGCGGTAGCTCCTACAATGAGCAGTTCTTC.

The chain links TRBV6-4 to TRBJ2-7; D is unresolved. Trimming shortened V by 11 bases and J by 2 bases, and 13 bases separated the two germline ends. Germline assignment: CDR1 MRHNA and CDR2 SNTAGT. There are 12 residues in the CDR3. CDR3: CASSGPPYEQYF. The CDR3 coding sequence is TGTGCCTCCAGTGGGCCCCCCTACGAGCAGTACTTC.

The J gene is TRBJ2-7, the V gene TRBV10-2, with a possible D match to TRBD2 (6 bases). V gave up 7 bases and J gave up 4 bases, with 14 bases separating them. The CDR3 is made up of 13 amino acids. Germline V gene sequence: CDR1 WSHSY, CDR2 SAAADI. CDR3 region: CASTGTGVYEQYF. The CDR3 nucleotides are TGCGCCAGCACCGGGACTGGGGTTTACGAGCAGTACTTC.

CDR3 protein: CASSFEDGNYEQYF. Here the CDR3 DNA reads TGTGCCAGCAGCTTTGAGGACGGAAACTACGAGCAGTACTTC. V usage is TRBV7-2 and J usage is TRBJ2-7; no firm D call. The V gene's germline CDR1 is SGHTA and CDR2 FQGNSA. The CDR3 is 14 amino acids. The V gene lost 3 bases and the J gene lost 3 bases, with 12 bases spanning the gap.

The V and J genes are TRBV7-2 and TRBJ2-1; TRBD2 agrees at 9 bases. In germline, CDR1 is SGHTA, CDR2 FQGNSA. Losses at the gene ends were 1 base for V and 7 bases for J; bases not matched to a gene: 8. The CDR3 consists of 16 residues. This chain's CDR3 is CASSLVSSGRTNEQFF. The CDR3 DNA is TGTGCCAGCAGCTTAGTGTCCAGCGGGAGGACTAATGAGCAGTTCTTC.

At least ten counts were recorded for this clonotype. The chain carries TRBV12-3 or TRBV12-4 and TRBJ1-4; 7 nucleotides line up with TRBD1. The CDR3 contains 13 residues. Losses at the gene ends were 5 bases for V and 7 bases for J; bases not matched to a gene: 4. The CDR3 region is CASSRQGGEKLFF. DNA for the CDR3: TGTGCCAGCAGTCGACAGGGAGGTGAAAAACTGTTTTTT.

J is TRBJ2-3 and V is TRBV2, with a tentative D call TRBD2 (7 bases). The CDR3 runs 14 residues. V was trimmed by 6 bases and J by 1 base, leaving 11 bases between them. Germline CDR1 SNHLY, CDR2 FYNNEI. CDR3 protein: CASSRGARTDTQYF. In nucleotides, the CDR3 is TGTGCCAGCAGCCGGGGGGCCCGCACAGATACGCAGTATTTT.

This clonotype appeared a few times. This chain links TRBV28 with TRBJ1-4; TRBD1 matches at 8 bases. This CDR3 comprises 15 residues. The germline V gene has CDR1 MDHEN and CDR2 SYDVKM. Germline trimming cut 7 bases from V and 8 bases from J; bases unmatched to any gene: 12. The CDR3 coding sequence is TGTGCCAGCACCCTCCCCGGACAGGGCAGCGAAAAACTGTTTTTT. Translation: CASTLPGQGSEKLFF.